The rows below give T cell receptor beta chains drawn from one sample of a study of cytomegalovirus exposure and HLA in healthy donors. The data were produced by immunoSEQ multiplex PCR, yet TCRdb's version contains in-frame clones alone and is incomplete. This sample has 60,000 to 75,000 clones, with approximately 81% found just once. Sequencing was carried out using PBMCs. These receptors all stem from a woman between 25 and 40 years old in good health and CMV-seropositive. The CDR3 runs from the conserved cysteine through the conserved F or W. A D gene is named only where the DNA matches it firmly. The size entry is marked missing in some rows and otherwise reads once, few, many or a size class.

CDR3 length	clone size	V gene	J gene	D gene	CDR3 protein	CDR3 DNA
12	NA	TRBV30	TRBJ2-5	NA	CAWMALQETQYF	TGTGCCTGGATGGCCCTTCAAGAGACCCAGTACTTC
15	NA	TRBV30	TRBJ1-1	TRBD1	CAWSVRGQGNTEAFF	TGTGCCTGGAGTGTACGGGGACAGGGGAACACTGAAGCTTTCTTT
17	NA	TRBV5-4	TRBJ1-2	TRBD1	CASSYRNLRTGKDGYTF	TGTGCCAGCAGCTACCGCAATCTCCGGACAGGCAAAGATGGCTACACCTTC
14	NA	TRBV5-6	TRBJ1-1	NA	CASSSDRTLSEAFF	TGTGCCAGCAGCTCGGACAGAACACTCAGTGAAGCTTTCTTT
13	NA	TRBV5-6	TRBJ2-5	NA	CASSLRVIETQYF	TGTGCCAGCAGCTTACGGGTAATCGAGACCCAGTACTTC
15	NA	TRBV30	TRBJ1-3	TRBD1	CAWVGQGAGGNTIYF	TGTGCCTGGGTCGGACAGGGAGCAGGGGGAAACACCATATATTTT
15	NA	TRBV28	TRBJ1-2	TRBD1	CASSLLQGAVVGYTF	TGTGCCAGCAGTTTATTGCAGGGGGCGGTGGTCGGCTACACCTTC
14	NA	TRBV5-1	TRBJ2-3	TRBD1	CASSWGTATDTQYF	TGCGCCAGCAGCTGGGGGACAGCAACAGATACGCAGTATTTT
13	few	TRBV29-1	TRBJ1-1	NA	CSARERPDTEAFF	TGCAGCGCGAGGGAACGGCCGGACACTGAAGCTTTCTTT
16	NA	TRBV2	TRBJ2-1	NA	CASRDLAPSSYNEQFF	TGTGCCAGCAGGGATCTAGCGCCAAGCTCCTACAATGAGCAGTTCTTC
15	NA	TRBV6-5	TRBJ2-2	TRBD2	CASGALSGSTGELFF	TGTGCCAGCGGGGCTCTAAGCGGGAGTACCGGGGAGCTGTTTTTT
16	NA	TRBV18	TRBJ2-3	TRBD1	CASSWSRQGEGNTQYF	TGTGCCAGCTCGTGGAGTCGACAGGGTGAGGGAAATACGCAGTATTTT
14	NA	TRBV7-9	TRBJ2-5	NA	CASSLEGGGKTQYF	TGTGCCAGCAGCTTAGAAGGGGGCGGGAAGACCCAGTACTTC
13	NA	TRBV28	TRBJ2-3	NA	CASSFQGLDTQYF	TGTGCCAGCAGTTTCCAGGGCTTAGATACGCAGTATTTT
14	NA	TRBV29-1	TRBJ1-2	TRBD1	CSVSLRQGASGYTF	TGCAGCGTTAGCCTTAGACAGGGGGCAAGTGGCTACACCTTC
12	NA	TRBV11-2	TRBJ1-1	NA	CASSLFMTGAFF	TGTGCCAGCAGCTTATTTATGACAGGAGCTTTCTTT
13	NA	TRBV19	TRBJ1-5	TRBD1	CASSTGEVQPQHF	TGTGCCAGTTCTACAGGGGAAGTTCAGCCCCAGCATTTT
16	NA	TRBV25-1	TRBJ2-1	NA	CASSEFPGQRRNEQFF	TGTGCCAGCAGTGAATTCCCAGGACAGCGACGGAATGAGCAGTTCTTC
16	NA	TRBV28	TRBJ2-3	NA	CASSLRSEASTDTQYF	TGTGCCAGCAGTCTTCGATCAGAGGCTAGCACAGATACGCAGTATTTT
13	NA	TRBV29-1	TRBJ1-1	NA	CSVGRGGNTEAFF	TGCAGCGTTGGGAGAGGAGGGAACACTGAAGCTTTCTTT
18	NA	TRBV28	TRBJ2-1	TRBD2	CASSFPQGLAGGPYEQFF	TGTGCCAGCAGTTTTCCCCAAGGGCTAGCGGGAGGGCCCTATGAGCAGTTCTTC
13	once	TRBV10-1	TRBJ1-5	NA	CASSKDSAQPQHF	TGCGCCAGCAGTAAAGACAGTGCCCAGCCCCAGCATTTT
14	NA	TRBV18	TRBJ1-1	NA	CASSPLGKGTEAFF	TGTGCCAGCTCACCACTGGGGAAGGGGACTGAAGCTTTCTTT
14	NA	TRBV13	TRBJ1-2	NA	CASSGPVKGDGYTF	TGTGCCAGCAGCGGACCGGTTAAGGGGGATGGCTACACCTTC
12	few	TRBV2	TRBJ1-5	NA	CASSAIPQPQHF	TGTGCCAGCAGTGCAATTCCCCAGCCCCAGCATTTT
13	NA	TRBV6-5	TRBJ2-1	NA	CASSPSGGPGGFF	TGTGCCAGCAGCCCTAGTGGGGGGCCGGGGGGGTTCTTC
16	NA	TRBV5-4	TRBJ1-1	TRBD1	CASSLEGDRRYTEAFF	TGTGCCAGCAGCTTGGAGGGGGACAGAAGATACACTGAAGCTTTCTTT
15	NA	TRBV4-3	TRBJ2-7	NA	CASSQGSGTAYEQYF	TGCGCCAGCAGCCAAGGAAGTGGGACTGCCTACGAGCAGTACTTC
14	NA	TRBV15	TRBJ1-2	TRBD1	CATSTRQGNYGYTF	TGTGCCACCAGCACCCGACAGGGGAACTATGGCTACACCTTC
13	NA	TRBV18	TRBJ1-1	NA	CASSADQGSEAFF	TGTGCCAGCTCAGCAGACCAGGGAAGTGAAGCTTTCTTT
15	NA	TRBV25-1	TRBJ2-1	TRBD1	CASSASTGLVNEQFF	TGTGCCAGCAGTGCCTCGACAGGGTTGGTCAATGAGCAGTTCTTC
17	NA	TRBV7-8	TRBJ1-3	NA	CASSLKRGAASGNTIYF	TGTGCCAGCAGCTTAAAGCGCGGGGCAGCCTCGGGGAACACCATATATTTT
16	NA	TRBV5-6	TRBJ2-5	TRBD1	CASSQDRGGWWETQYF	TGTGCCAGCAGCCAGGACAGGGGCGGCTGGTGGGAGACCCAGTACTTC
15	NA	TRBV6-5	TRBJ2-1	TRBD2	CASSGTGGLYNEQFF	TGTGCCAGCAGTGGAACGGGAGGGTTGTACAATGAGCAGTTCTTC
15	NA	TRBV28	TRBJ1-2	TRBD1	CASSSGTGLVYGYTF	TGTGCCAGCAGTTCCGGGACAGGGTTGGTCTATGGCTACACCTTC
15	NA	TRBV9	TRBJ1-5	TRBD1	CASSVGTGQGQPQHF	TGTGCCAGCAGCGTCGGGACAGGGCAAGGGCAGCCCCAGCATTTT
15	NA	TRBV13	TRBJ2-1	NA	CASSASGTFDNEQFF	TGTGCCAGCAGCGCCTCCGGGACTTTCGACAATGAGCAGTTCTTC
14	NA	TRBV30	TRBJ2-7	TRBD2	CAAEGVAGFYEQYF	TGTGCCGCAGAAGGGGTAGCGGGGTTCTACGAGCAGTACTTC